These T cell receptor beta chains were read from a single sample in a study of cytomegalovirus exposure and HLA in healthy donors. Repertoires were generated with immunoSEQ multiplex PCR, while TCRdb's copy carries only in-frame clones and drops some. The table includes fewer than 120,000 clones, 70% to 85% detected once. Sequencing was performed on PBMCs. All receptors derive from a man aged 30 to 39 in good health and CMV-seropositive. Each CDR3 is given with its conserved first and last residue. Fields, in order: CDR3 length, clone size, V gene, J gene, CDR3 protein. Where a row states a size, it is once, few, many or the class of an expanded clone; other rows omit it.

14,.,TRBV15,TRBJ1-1,CATSRGYRYTEAFF
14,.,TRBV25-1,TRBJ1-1,CASSELSGNTEAFF
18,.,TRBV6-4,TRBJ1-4,CASSDSGRGRATNEKLFF
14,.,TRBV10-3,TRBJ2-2,CAISVLVSTGELFF
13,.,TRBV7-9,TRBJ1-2,CASSLGTAYGYTF
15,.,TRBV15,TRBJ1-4,CATSSQTGPNEKLFF
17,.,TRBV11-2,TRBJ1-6,CASSRTGAEILNSPLHF
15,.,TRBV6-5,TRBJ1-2,CASSSRVRANYGYTF
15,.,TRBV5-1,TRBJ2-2,CASSYLAENTGELFF
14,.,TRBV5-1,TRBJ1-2,CASSLSQGAYGYTF
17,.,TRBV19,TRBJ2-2,CASSIIQTGGNTGELFF
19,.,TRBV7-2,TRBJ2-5,CASRPGVSSGGAGQETQYF
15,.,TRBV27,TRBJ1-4,CASSFSRATNEKLFF
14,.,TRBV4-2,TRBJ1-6,CASSRDRMNSPLHF
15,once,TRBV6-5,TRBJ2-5,CASSYGRGGGETQYF
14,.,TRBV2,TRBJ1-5,CASQFVGANQPQHF
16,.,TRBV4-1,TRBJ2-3,CASSPLGRGLSDTQYF
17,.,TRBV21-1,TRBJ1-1,CASSKVSLGTGNTEAFF
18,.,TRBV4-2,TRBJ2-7,CASSREYAGTSLSYEQYF
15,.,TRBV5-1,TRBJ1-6,CASSILTGRSSPLHF
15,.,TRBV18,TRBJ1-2,CASSPPGGADYGYTF
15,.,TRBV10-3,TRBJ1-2,CAISESQGANYGYTF
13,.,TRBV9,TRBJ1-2,CASSLGDSYGYTF
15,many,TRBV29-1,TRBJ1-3,CSVKTGATGGNTIYF
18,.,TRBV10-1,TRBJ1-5,CARAEWLQGTPRGQPQHF
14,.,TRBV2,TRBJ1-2,CASRGNRVNYGYTF
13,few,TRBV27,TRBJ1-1,CASSFNVNTEAFF
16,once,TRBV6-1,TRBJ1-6,CASSEGPNHRNSPLHF
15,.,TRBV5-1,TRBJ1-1,CASAANRGGNTEAFF